This TCR beta chain was recovered during a study of blood T cell repertoires in COVID-19. The assay was immunoSEQ multiplex PCR, and TCRdb's table has in-frame clones only and misses some. This table has around 150,000 clones, 70% to 90% appearing once. This clone appeared once. The TCR comes from a woman in her forties who had recovered from COVID-19. Sequencing was carried out using PBMCs or T cells enriched from blood (not recorded which).

CDR3: CASSRTGVGTEAFF. The CDR3 coding sequence is TGTGCCAGCAGCCGGACAGGGGTGGGCACTGAAGCTTTCTTT. The chain couples TRBV7-2 to TRBJ1-1, with 9 positions matching TRBD1. V dropped 5 bases and J dropped 4; count of bases not matched to a gene: 5. The germline gives CDR1 SGHTA, CDR2 FQGNSA. The CDR3 totals 14 residues.